Below are 27 T cell receptor beta chains sequenced from a single sample in a study of T cell responses to AZD1222 COVID-19 vaccine. Here immunoSEQ multiplex PCR was the method, and the copy in TCRdb shows in-frame clones only, minus some. This table holds about 92,000 clones, about nine tenths found once. The starting material was peripheral blood, obtained on day 0 of AZD1222 vaccination. The source is an adult in good health.

The V and J genes are TRBV27 and TRBJ1-6; no clear D. Trimming removed 0 bases at V and 9 bases at J, with 12 bases between. Germline-derived CDR1 and CDR2 are MNHEY and SMNVEV (reference sequence). This CDR3 has 15 residues. The CDR3 reads CASSLSTVVGSPLHF. CDR3 in DNA: TGTGCCAGCAGTTTATCGACCGTGGTCGGTTCACCCCTCCACTTT.

In DNA, the CDR3 is TGTGCCAGCAGCTTAGGGACTCAAGAGACCCAGTACTTC. Amino acid sequence: CASSLGTQETQYF. This chain links TRBV7-8 with TRBJ2-5, with D possibly matching TRBD2 (5 bases). The germline V gene encodes CDR1 SGHVS and CDR2 FQNEAQ. The CDR3 covers 13 residues. V was trimmed by 1 base and J by 2 bases, leaving 5 bases between them.

The genes are TRBV5-1 and TRBJ1-2; D not resolved. Germline CDR1 SGHRS, CDR2 YFSETQ. CDR3 length: 14 amino acids. With 0 bases removed from V and 4 bases from J, the gap between germline ends came to 10 bases. CDR3 nucleotide sequence: TGCGCCAGCAGCTTGGAGCTGTCTGGCTATGGCTACACCTTC. Its protein product is CASSLELSGYGYTF.

V is TRBV2 and J is TRBJ1-6; D might be TRBD1 (5 bases). Looked up from germline, CDR1 is SNHLY and CDR2 is FYNNEI. Trimming took off 0 bases at V and 10 bases at J, with 16 bases between the two ends. The CDR3 covers 16 residues. CDR3 DNA sequence: TGTGCCAGCAGTGAAGCGCTACGGGGCTCGGGGTCACCCCTCCACTTT. This encodes CASSEALRGSGSPLHF.

The chain joins TRBV9 to TRBJ1-2; 7 nucleotides match TRBD1. V lost 4 bases, J lost 4 bases, and 7 bases stayed unmatched. The CDR3 loop spans 14 amino acids. CDR1 is SGDLS, CDR2 YYNGEE, per germline. The CDR3 DNA follows: TGTGCCAGCAGCCTAGACAGGGCCTCCTATGGCTACACCTTC. This gives the protein CASSLDRASYGYTF. Based on the CDR3 plus reference TRBV9 and TRBJ1-2, the full variable domain is DSGVTQTPKHLITATGQRVTLRCSPRSGDLSVYWYQQSLDQGLQFLIQYYNGEERAKGNILERFSAQQFPDLHSELNLSSLELGDSALYFCASSLDRASYGYTFGSGTRLTVV.

CDR3 in amino acids: CASSFEGLGGNTIYF. The CDR3 DNA sequence: TGCGCCAGCAGCTTCGAGGGGCTGGGTGGAAACACCATATATTTT. The chain carries TRBV5-1 and TRBJ1-3, with D possibly TRBD1 on 5 matching bases. This CDR3 region has 15 residues. With 2 bases removed from V and 3 bases from J, the gap between germline ends came to 12 bases. Per the germline V gene, CDR1 is SGHRS and CDR2 is YFSETQ.

V is TRBV27 and J is TRBJ2-4; no clear D. Per the germline V gene, CDR1 is MNHEY and CDR2 is SMNVEV (reference sequence). The CDR3 is made up of 15 amino acids. Between the trimmed V and J ends, which lost 9 bases and 0 bases, there was a span of 15 bases. The CDR3 region has the DNA TGTGCCAGTAATCCTCCCTGGCTAGCCAAAAACATTCAGTACTTC. Protein product: CASNPPWLAKNIQYF.

The J gene is TRBJ2-5, the V gene TRBV29-1; either TRBD1 or TRBD2 may supply D (5 bases each). Germline lookup yields CDR1 SQVTM and CDR2 ANQGSEA. Trimming stripped 6 bases from V and 7 bases from J, with 15 bases between. This CDR3 has 12 amino acids. The CDR3 region has the DNA TGCAGCGTCCAGGTGGGGGTCCCGACCCAGTACTTC. It encodes CSVQVGVPTQYF.

J is TRBJ2-3 and V is TRBV3-1 (or the pseudogene TRBV3-2), with no clear D. Germline CDR1 is LGHDT and CDR2 is YNNKEL (reference sequence). The ends were cut back, 1 base at V and 2 bases at J, with 10 bases in the middle. This CDR3 comprises 15 residues. The CDR3 is CASSQASFPTDTQYF. The CDR3 DNA is TGTGCCAGCAGCCAAGCCTCGTTCCCCACAGATACGCAGTATTTT.

The chain combines TRBV3-1 (or the pseudogene TRBV3-2) with TRBJ2-3; perhaps TRBD2 as D (6 bases). V lost 1 base, J lost 4 bases, and 12 bases lay in between. The germline V gene encodes CDR1 LGHDT and CDR2 YNNKEL (reference sequence). This CDR3 is built from 15 residues. CDR3 nucleotides: TGTGCCAGCAGCCAAGCCAGCGGGTTACCAGATACGCAGTATTTT. This codes for CASSQASGLPDTQYF.

This rearrangement joins TRBV6-5 to TRBJ1-5; 9 bases match TRBD1. The length of the CDR3 is 16 residues. From germline, CDR1 is MNHEY and CDR2 SVGAGI. V lost 4 bases and J lost 2; bases outside the gene matches: 6. CDR3 region: CASSSTGGAGNQPQHF. In nucleotides, the CDR3 is TGTGCCAGCAGTTCTACAGGGGGCGCCGGCAATCAGCCCCAGCATTTT.

The gene calls are TRBV27 and TRBJ1-3; D not certain. The V end lost 4 bases, the J end lost 0 bases, and 13 bases lay between the germline ends. This CDR3 is built from 16 residues. CDR1 MNHEY and CDR2 SMNVEV come from the germline V gene (reference sequence). CDR3 sequence reads: CASSSLRASSGNTIYF. As DNA, the CDR3 is TGTGCCAGCAGTTCACTCCGGGCCAGCTCTGGAAACACCATATATTTT.

V usage is TRBV5-4 and J usage is TRBJ1-1; TRBD1 might be the D (5 bases). The V gene's germline CDR1 is SGHNT and CDR2 YYREEE (reference sequence). The V gene lost 10 bases and the J gene lost 3 bases, with 22 bases spanning the gap. This CDR3 is 15 amino acids long. CDR3 sequence: CAGANGDRGYTEAFF. DNA of the CDR3: TGTGCCGGTGCCAACGGGGACCGAGGATACACTGAAGCTTTCTTT.

This chain connects TRBV11-2 to TRBJ2-2; 9 nucleotides line up with TRBD1. The CDR3 has 16 residues. The V gene's germline CDR1 is SGHAT and CDR2 FQNNGV. With V trimmed by 4 bases and J by 5 bases, 8 bases remained unmatched. CDR3 sequence: CASSSTGGRLTGELFF. For the CDR3, the DNA is TGTGCCAGCAGCTCAACAGGGGGCAGGTTGACCGGGGAGCTGTTTTTT.

The CDR3 nucleotides are TGTGGGGGACGAGCTGCCTATGGCTACACCTTC. It yields the protein CGGRAAYGYTF. V gene TRBV30 combines with J gene TRBJ1-2, with D maybe TRBD1 (5 bases). The CDR3 sequence is 11 residues long. The germline V gene has CDR1 GTSNPN and CDR2 SVGIG (reference sequence).

The chain carries TRBV9 and TRBJ2-1, with 13 positions matching TRBD2. The V and J ends lost 5 bases and 9 bases, in that order; junction bases with no gene match: 8. Germline V gene data show CDR1 as SGDLS and CDR2 as YYNGEE. The CDR3 sequence is 15 residues long. The CDR3: CASRLLAGGPGEQFF. Here the CDR3 DNA reads TGTGCCAGCAGACTACTAGCGGGAGGGCCCGGTGAGCAGTTCTTC.

The V and J genes are TRBV6-6 and TRBJ2-3; TRBD2 matches at 11 bases. J was trimmed by 0 bases and V by 5 bases; bases with no gene match: 4. The CDR3 is made up of 16 amino acids. CDR1 MNHNY and CDR2 SVGAGI come from the germline V gene (reference sequence). The CDR3 bases are TGTGCCAGCAGTCAGACTAGCGGGATTAGCACAGATACGCAGTATTTT. This gives the protein CASSQTSGISTDTQYF.

CDR3 protein: CAWRGWGQGNYEQYF. The CDR3 nucleotides are TGTGCCTGGAGGGGGTGGGGACAGGGCAACTACGAGCAGTACTTC. The J gene is TRBJ2-7, the V gene TRBV30, with 9 bases that match TRBD1. The V segment lost 3 bases and the J segment 3 bases; nucleotides outside the gene matches: 9. The CDR3 contains 15 residues. Germline assignment: CDR1 GTSNPN and CDR2 SVGIG (reference sequence).

The chain combines TRBV6-5 with TRBJ2-1; the D gene could be TRBD1 or TRBD2 (5 bases each). CDR3 length equals 13 residues. The V gene's germline CDR1 is MNHEY and CDR2 SVGAGI. The germline V and J ends were trimmed by 8 bases and 8 bases, with 16 bases remaining between them. The CDR3 DNA reads as TGTGCCAGCCGGGAACCAGGGTGGCATGAGCAGTTCTTC. This encodes CASREPGWHEQFF.

The rearrangement joins TRBV2 to TRBJ1-2, with D unresolved. V was cut by 5 bases and J by 0 bases, with 10 bases left in between. From germline, CDR1 is SNHLY and CDR2 FYNNEI. The CDR3 contains 14 residues. The CDR3 is CASSTDWANYGYTF. CDR3 in DNA: TGTGCCAGCAGTACCGACTGGGCTAACTATGGCTACACCTTC.

The CDR3 DNA is TGTGCCAGCAGTGCTCCCCGGACGGCGGCCAGCGAGCAGTTCTTC. Residues: CASSAPRTAASEQFF. The chain links TRBV28 to TRBJ2-1; the D is unclear. With 5 bases removed from V and 10 bases from J, the gap between germline ends came to 21 bases. Looked up from germline, CDR1 is MDHEN and CDR2 is SYDVKM. This CDR3 contains 15 residues.

This clone was seen a few times. V usage is TRBV27 and J usage is TRBJ2-5; a possible D gene is TRBD2 (5 bases). Germline loops: CDR1 MNHEY, CDR2 SMNVEV (reference sequence). The CDR3 is 12 residues long. With 8 bases removed from V and 4 bases from J, the gap between germline ends came to 11 bases. The CDR3 protein is CASGSLGETQYF. CDR3 sequence (DNA): TGTGCCAGCGGGAGCCTGGGAGAGACCCAGTACTTC.

This chain uses TRBV4-1 with TRBJ1-2; 9 nucleotides agree with TRBD1. V shed 0 bases and J 5 bases; nucleotides not matched to a gene: 7. Germline V CDR1 and CDR2: MGHRA, YSYEKL. The CDR3 is 16 residues long. As DNA, the CDR3 is TGCGCCAGCAGCCAAGATCCCTCCGGACAGGGGTATGGCTACACCTTC. As protein: CASSQDPSGQGYGYTF.

The chain is built from TRBV3-1 (or the pseudogene TRBV3-2) and TRBJ2-7; D ambiguous. Germline V gene sequence: CDR1 LGHDT, CDR2 YNNKEL (reference sequence). The CDR3 consists of 11 residues. V was trimmed by 1 base and J by 8 bases, leaving 6 bases between them. This CDR3 is CASSQGQQQYF. The DNA for the CDR3 is TGTGCCAGCAGCCAAGGTCAACAGCAGTACTTC.

A single count supports this clone. V and J are TRBV11-2 and TRBJ2-3, with D perhaps matching TRBD1 or TRBD2 (5 bases each). Deletions cut 2 bases from V and 0 bases from J, with 12 bases between. This CDR3 region has 16 residues. Germline V lookup: CDR1 SGHAT, CDR2 FQNNGV. CDR3 sequence: CASSLQMGVSTDTQYF. Here the CDR3 DNA reads TGTGCCAGCAGCTTACAGATGGGGGTCAGCACAGATACGCAGTATTTT. Full variable domain (remainder filled in from reference TRBV11-2 and TRBJ2-3): EAGVAQSPRYKIIEKRQSVAFWCNPISGHATLYWYQQILGQGPKLLIQFQNNGVVDDSQLPKDRFSAERLKGVDSTLKIQPAKLEDSAVYLCASSLQMGVSTDTQYFGPGTRLTVL.

The chain carries TRBV5-5 and TRBJ2-7; 13 nucleotides agree with TRBD2. Germline V gene data show CDR1 as SGHKS and CDR2 as YYEKEE (reference sequence). V lost 6 bases, J lost 5 bases, and 8 bases stayed unmatched. The CDR3 contains 15 residues. CDR3 nucleotide sequence: TGTGCCAGCACCAAACTAGCGGGAGGGTACGACGAGCAGTACTTC. Its translation is CASTKLAGGYDEQYF.

This sequence joins TRBV5-1 and TRBJ2-5, with a tentative D call TRBD2 (6 bases). Germline V gene data show CDR1 as SGHRS and CDR2 as YFSETQ. V lost 4 bases to trimming and J lost 7 bases, with 17 bases between them. The CDR3 has 14 residues. The chain's CDR3 is CASSPGTGTRTQYF. As DNA, the CDR3 is TGCGCCAGCAGCCCGGGGACTGGGACCAGGACCCAGTACTTC.